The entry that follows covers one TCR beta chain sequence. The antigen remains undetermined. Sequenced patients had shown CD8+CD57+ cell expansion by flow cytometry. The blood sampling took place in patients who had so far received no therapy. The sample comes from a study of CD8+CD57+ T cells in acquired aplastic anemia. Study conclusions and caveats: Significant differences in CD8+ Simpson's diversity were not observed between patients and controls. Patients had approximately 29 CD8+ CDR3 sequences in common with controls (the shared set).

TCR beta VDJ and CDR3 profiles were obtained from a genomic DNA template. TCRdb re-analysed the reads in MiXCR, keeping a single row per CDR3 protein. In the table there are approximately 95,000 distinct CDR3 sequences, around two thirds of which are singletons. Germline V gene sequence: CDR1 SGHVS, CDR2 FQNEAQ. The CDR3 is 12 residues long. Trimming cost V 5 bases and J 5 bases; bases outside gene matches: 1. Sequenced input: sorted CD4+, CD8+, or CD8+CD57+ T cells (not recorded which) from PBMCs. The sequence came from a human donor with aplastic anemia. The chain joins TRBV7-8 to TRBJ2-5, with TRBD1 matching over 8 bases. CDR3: CASSGDRETQYF. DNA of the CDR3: TGTGCCAGCAGCGGGGACAGGGAGACCCAGTACTTC.